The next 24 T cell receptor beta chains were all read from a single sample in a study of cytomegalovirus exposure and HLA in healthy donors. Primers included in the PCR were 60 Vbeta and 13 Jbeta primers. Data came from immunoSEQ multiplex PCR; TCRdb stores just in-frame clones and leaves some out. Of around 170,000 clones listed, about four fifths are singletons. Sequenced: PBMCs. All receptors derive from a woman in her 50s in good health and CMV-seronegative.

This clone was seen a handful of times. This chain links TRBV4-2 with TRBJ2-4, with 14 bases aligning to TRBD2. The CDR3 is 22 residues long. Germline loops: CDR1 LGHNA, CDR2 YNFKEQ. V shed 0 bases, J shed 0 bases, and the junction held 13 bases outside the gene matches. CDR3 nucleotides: TGTGCCAGCAGCCAAGAACCTACGACTAGCGGGAGGGCCATGTCAGCCAAAAACATTCAGTACTTC. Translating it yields CASSQEPTTSGRAMSAKNIQYF.

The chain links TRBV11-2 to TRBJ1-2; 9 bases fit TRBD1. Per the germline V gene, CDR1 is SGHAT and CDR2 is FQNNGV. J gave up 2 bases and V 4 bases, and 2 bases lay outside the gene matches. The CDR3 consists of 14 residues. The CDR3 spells CASSYGTGNYGYTF. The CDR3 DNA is TGTGCCAGCAGCTACGGGACAGGGAACTATGGCTACACCTTC.

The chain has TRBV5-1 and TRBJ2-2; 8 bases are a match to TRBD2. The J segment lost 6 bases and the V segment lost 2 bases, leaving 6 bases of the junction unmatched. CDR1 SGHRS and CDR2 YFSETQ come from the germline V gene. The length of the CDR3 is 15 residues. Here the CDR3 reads CASSLAGAQAGELFF. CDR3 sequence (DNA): TGCGCCAGCAGCTTAGCGGGGGCGCAGGCCGGGGAGCTGTTTTTT.

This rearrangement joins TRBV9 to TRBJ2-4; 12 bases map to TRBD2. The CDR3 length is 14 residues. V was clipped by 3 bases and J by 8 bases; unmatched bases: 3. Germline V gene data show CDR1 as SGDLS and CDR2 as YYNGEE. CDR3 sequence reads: CASSETSGRDIQYF. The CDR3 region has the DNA TGTGCCAGCAGCGAGACTAGCGGGAGAGACATTCAGTACTTC.

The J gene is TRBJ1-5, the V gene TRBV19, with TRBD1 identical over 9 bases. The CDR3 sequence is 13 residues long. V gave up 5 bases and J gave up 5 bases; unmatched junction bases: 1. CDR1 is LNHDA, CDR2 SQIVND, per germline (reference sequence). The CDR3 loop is CASSGTGYQPQHF. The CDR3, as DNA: TGTGCCAGTAGTGGGACAGGGTATCAGCCCCAGCATTTT.

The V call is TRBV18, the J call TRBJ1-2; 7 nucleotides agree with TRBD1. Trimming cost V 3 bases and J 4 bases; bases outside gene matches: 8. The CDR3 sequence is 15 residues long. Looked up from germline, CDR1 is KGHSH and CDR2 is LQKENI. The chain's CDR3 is CASSPQDRASYGYTF. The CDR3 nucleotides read TGTGCCAGCTCACCCCAAGACAGGGCGAGCTATGGCTACACCTTC. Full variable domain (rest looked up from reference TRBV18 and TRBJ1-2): NAGVMQNPRHLVRRRGQEARLRCSPMKGHSHVYWYRQLPEEGLKFMVYLQKENIIDESGMPKERFSAEFPKEGPSILRIQQVVRGDSAAYFCASSPQDRASYGYTFGSGTRLTVV.

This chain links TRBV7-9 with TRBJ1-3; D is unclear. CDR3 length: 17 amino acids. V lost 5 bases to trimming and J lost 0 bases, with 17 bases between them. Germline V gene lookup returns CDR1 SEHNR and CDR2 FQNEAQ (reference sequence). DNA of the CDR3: TGTGCCAGCAGCAAAAAACAGAGTTACAGCTCTGGAAACACCATATATTTT. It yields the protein CASSKKQSYSSGNTIYF.

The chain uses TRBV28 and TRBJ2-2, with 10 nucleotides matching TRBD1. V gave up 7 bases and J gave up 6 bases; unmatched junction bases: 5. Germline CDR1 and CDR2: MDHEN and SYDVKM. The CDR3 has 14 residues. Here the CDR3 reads CASITTGGSGELFF. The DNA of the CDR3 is TGTGCCAGCATCACGACAGGGGGCTCCGGGGAGCTGTTTTTT.

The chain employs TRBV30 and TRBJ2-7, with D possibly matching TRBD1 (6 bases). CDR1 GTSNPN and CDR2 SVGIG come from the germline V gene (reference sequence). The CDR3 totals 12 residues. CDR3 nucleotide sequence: TGTGTCTCAGGGGACCCCCTCTACGAGCAGTACTTC. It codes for CVSGDPLYEQYF.

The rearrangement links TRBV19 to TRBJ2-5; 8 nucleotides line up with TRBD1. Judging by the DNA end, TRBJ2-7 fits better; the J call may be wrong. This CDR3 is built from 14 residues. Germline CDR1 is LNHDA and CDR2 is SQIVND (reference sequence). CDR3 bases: TGTGCCAGTAGTAGGGGACAGGAATTCTACGAGCAGTACTTC. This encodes CASSRGQEFYEQYF.

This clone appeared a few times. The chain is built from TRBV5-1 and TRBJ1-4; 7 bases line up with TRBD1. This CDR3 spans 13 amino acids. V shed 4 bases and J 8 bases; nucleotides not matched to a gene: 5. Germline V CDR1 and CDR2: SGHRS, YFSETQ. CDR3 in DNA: TGCGCCAGCAGCCCGGGGACAGCCGAAAAACTGTTTTTT. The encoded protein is CASSPGTAEKLFF.

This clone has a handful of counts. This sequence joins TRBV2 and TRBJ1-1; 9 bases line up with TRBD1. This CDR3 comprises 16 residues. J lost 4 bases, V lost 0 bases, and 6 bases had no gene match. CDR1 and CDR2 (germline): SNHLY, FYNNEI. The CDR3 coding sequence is TGTGCCAGCAGTGAAGCGCGATGGACAGGGGTCACTGAAGCTTTCTTT. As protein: CASSEARWTGVTEAFF.

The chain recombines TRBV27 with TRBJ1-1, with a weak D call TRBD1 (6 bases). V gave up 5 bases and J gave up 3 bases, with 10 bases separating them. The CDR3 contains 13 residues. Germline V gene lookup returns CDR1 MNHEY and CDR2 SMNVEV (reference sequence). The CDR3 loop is CASSQGRYTEAFF. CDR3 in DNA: TGTGCCAGCAGTCAGGGGAGATACACTGAAGCTTTCTTT.

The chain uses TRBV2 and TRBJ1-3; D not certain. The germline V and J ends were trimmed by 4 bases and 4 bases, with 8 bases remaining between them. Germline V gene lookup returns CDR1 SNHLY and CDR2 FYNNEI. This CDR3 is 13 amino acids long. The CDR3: CASSGSRGNTIYF. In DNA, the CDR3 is TGTGCCAGCAGTGGCAGCAGGGGAAACACCATATATTTT.

In DNA, the CDR3 is TGTGCCAGCAGCGGGACTAGCGGGAGAAGAAGGAACAATGAGCAGTTCTTC. Its translation: CASSGTSGRRRNNEQFF. V and J are TRBV28 and TRBJ2-1; 14 nucleotides align to TRBD2. The germline CDR1 and CDR2 sequences are MDHEN and SYDVKM. The V gene end was trimmed by 6 bases and the J gene end by 5 bases; junction bases not matched to a gene: 9. The CDR3 contains 17 residues.

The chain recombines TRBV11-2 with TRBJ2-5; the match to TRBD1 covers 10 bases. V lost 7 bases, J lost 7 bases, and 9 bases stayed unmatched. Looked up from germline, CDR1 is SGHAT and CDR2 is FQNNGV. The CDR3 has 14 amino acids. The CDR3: CASIAGTGVGTQYF. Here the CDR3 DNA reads TGTGCCAGCATCGCGGGGACAGGGGTCGGGACCCAGTACTTC.

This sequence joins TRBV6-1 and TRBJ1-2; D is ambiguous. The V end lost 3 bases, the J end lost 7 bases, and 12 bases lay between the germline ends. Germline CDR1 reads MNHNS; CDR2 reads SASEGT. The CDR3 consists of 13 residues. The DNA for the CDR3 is TGTGCCAGCAGTGAGGCGGGAGGAGGTGGCTACACCTTC. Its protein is CASSEAGGGGYTF.

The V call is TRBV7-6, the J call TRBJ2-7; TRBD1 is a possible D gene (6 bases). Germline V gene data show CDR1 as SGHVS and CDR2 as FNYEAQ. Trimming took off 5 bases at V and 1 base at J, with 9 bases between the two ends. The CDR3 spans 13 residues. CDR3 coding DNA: TGTGCCAGCAGCCCGAGGGGGTCCTACGAGCAGTACTTC. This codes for CASSPRGSYEQYF. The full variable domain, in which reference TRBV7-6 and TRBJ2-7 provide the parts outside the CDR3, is GAGVSQSPRYKVTKRGQDVALRCDPISGHVSLYWYRQALGQGPEFLTYFNYEAQQDKSGLPNDRFSAERPEGSISTLTIQRTEQRDSAMYRCASSPRGSYEQYFGPGTRLTVT.

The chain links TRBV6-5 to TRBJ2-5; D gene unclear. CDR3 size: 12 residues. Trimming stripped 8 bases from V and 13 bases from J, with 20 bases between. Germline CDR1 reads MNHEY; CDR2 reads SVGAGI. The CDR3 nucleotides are TGTGCCAGCTCCACGTCAGGATCGGTTTGGTACTTC. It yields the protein CASSTSGSVWYF.

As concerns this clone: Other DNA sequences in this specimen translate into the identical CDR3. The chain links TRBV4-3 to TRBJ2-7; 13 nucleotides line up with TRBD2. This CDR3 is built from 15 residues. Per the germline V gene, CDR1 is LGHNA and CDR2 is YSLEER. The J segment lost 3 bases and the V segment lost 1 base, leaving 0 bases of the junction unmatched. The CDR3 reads CASSQGTSGGYEQYF. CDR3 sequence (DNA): TGCGCCAGCAGCCAAGGGACTAGCGGGGGCTACGAGCAGTACTTC.

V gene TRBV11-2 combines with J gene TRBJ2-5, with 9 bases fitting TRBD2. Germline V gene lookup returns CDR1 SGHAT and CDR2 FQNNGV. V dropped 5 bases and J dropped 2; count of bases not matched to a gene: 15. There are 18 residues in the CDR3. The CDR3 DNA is TGTGCCAGCAGCCAATGGGGCGGGGGGGCAGCCGGTCAAGAGACCCAGTACTTC. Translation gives CASSQWGGGAAGQETQYF.

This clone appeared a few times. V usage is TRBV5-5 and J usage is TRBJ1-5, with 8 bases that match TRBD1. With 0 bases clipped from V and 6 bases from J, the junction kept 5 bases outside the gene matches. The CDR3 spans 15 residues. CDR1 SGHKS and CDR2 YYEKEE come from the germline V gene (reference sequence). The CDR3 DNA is TGTGCCAGCAGCTTGGGGACAGGGTACCGTCAGCCCCAGCATTTT. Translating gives CASSLGTGYRQPQHF.

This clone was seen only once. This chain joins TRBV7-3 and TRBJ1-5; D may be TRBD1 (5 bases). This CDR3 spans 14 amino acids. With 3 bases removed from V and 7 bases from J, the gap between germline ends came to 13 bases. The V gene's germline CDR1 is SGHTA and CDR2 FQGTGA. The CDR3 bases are TGTGCCAGCAGCTTTGAAAAGCAGGGCCAGCCCCAGCATTTT. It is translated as CASSFEKQGQPQHF.

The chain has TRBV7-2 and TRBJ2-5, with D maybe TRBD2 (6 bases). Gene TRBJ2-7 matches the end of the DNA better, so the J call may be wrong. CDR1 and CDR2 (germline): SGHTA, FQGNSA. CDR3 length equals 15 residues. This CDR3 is CASSLDFGRDYEQYF. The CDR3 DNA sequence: TGTGCCAGCAGCTTAGATTTCGGGAGAGACTACGAGCAGTACTTC.